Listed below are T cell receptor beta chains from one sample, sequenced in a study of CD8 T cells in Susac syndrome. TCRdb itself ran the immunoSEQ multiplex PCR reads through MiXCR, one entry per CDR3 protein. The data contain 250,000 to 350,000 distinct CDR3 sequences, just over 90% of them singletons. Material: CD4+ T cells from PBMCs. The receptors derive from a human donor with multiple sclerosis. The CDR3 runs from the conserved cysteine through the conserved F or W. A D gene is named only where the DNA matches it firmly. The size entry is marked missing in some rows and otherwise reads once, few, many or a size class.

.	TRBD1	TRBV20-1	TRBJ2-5	CSASRTGWETQYF	TGCAGTGCTTCCCGGACAGGGTGGGAGACCCAGTACTTC
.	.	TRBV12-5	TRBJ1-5	CASGLVGQSNQPQHF	TGTGCTAGTGGTTTGGTAGGACAGAGCAATCAGCCCCAGCATTTT
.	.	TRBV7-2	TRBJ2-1	CASSPVAGRKVNEQFF	TGTGCCAGCAGCCCTGTGGCGGGAAGGAAGGTCAATGAGCAGTTCTTC
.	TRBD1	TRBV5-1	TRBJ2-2	CASNPTGENGELFF	TGCGCCAGCAATCCGACAGGGGAGAACGGGGAGCTGTTTTTT
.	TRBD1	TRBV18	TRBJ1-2	CASSPLDRNDGYTF	TGTGCCAGCTCCCCCTTGGACAGGAACGATGGCTACACCTTC
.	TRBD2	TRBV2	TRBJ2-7	CASKDQPEAGLAVSEQYF	TGTGCCAGCAAAGATCAACCGGAGGCGGGACTAGCGGTAAGCGAGCAGTACTTC
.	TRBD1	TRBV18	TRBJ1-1	CASSPRGQGINTEAFF	TGTGCCAGCTCCCCGAGAGGACAGGGAATAAACACTGAAGCTTTCTTT
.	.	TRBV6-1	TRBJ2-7	CASSKGGFAYEQYF	TGTGCCAGCAGCAAAGGGGGGTTCGCCTACGAGCAGTACTTC
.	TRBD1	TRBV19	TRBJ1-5	CASSRSTGGNQPQHF	TGTGCCAGTAGTCGGTCGACAGGGGGGAACCAGCCCCAGCATTTT
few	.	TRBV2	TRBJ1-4	CASSENHSTNEKLFF	TGTGCCAGCAGTGAGAACCACTCAACTAATGAAAAACTGTTTTTT
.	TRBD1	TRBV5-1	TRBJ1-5	CASSLRPGGDQPQHF	TGCGCCAGCAGCTTGCGGCCAGGGGGCGACCAGCCCCAGCATTTT
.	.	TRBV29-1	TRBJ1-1	CSVEEVMEAFF	TGCAGCGTTGAAGAGGTAATGGAAGCTTTCTTT